This entry features one T cell receptor (beta chain) sequence. Original methodology: By means of reference gene primer amplification, nucleated cell counts were estimated. The method was immunoSEQ multiplex PCR; TCRdb's version includes in-frame clones alone and lacks a portion of them. That table is the source of V, J and clone size, and D and trimming were worked out from the DNA. The sample consists of some 300,000 clones, more than 70% of them appearing once. V lost 0 bases to trimming and J lost 6 bases; unmatched junction nucleotides: 14. Looked up from germline, CDR1 is GTSNPN and CDR2 is SVGIG (reference sequence). The CDR3 length is 18 residues. The sample is drawn from a study of blood T cell repertoires in COVID-19. Turning to the study itself: Sites across the United States, Italy and Spain contributed samples from acute and convalescent COVID-19. PBMCs, B-cell-depleted T cells, or T cells provided the cDNA or gDNA that made up the material.

Sequenced material: peripheral blood. V gene TRBV30 combines with J gene TRBJ2-1; 10 bases line up with TRBD2. This clonotype was sampled from a woman younger than 45 who had recovered from COVID-19. The CDR3 sequence: CAWSVPLLAGIRSNEQFF. In DNA form, the CDR3 reads TGTGCCTGGAGTGTACCCCTACTAGCGGGGATCCGGTCCAATGAGCAGTTCTTC.